Listed below are T cell receptor beta chains from one sample, sequenced in a study of shared clonotypes between healthy human individuals. Assay: immunoSEQ multiplex PCR; the TCRdb copy retains only in-frame clones and omits some. The data contain 2,100,000 or so clones, roughly 95% of them singletons. Sequences were obtained from naive CD4+ T cells sorted from blood. Every receptor here comes from a man younger than 30 in good health. Both conserved end residues are part of each CDR3. D genes are given only for firm matches. The size of a clone is reported for some rows only, either as once, few or many, or as a class for expanded clones.

cdr3_length,j_call,v_call,d_call,clone_size,cdr3_nt,cdr3_aa
12,TRBJ2-1,TRBV5-6,NA,once,TGTGCCAGCTGCCGGGGGTACAATGAGCAGTTCTTC,CASCRGYNEQFF
15,TRBJ2-5,TRBV4-1,NA,NA,TGCGCCAGCAGCCAAATCGGGCCCGAGGAGGAGACCCAGTACTTC,CASSQIGPEEETQYF
13,TRBJ2-5,TRBV10-1,NA,once,TGCGCCAGCAGTGAAACACAGGGTGGAACCCAGTACTTC,CASSETQGGTQYF
15,TRBJ1-1,TRBV9,NA,NA,TGTGCCAGCAGCGTAGATTTGGGCAGAGGCACTGAAGCTTTCTTT,CASSVDLGRGTEAFF
13,TRBJ1-6,TRBV19,NA,NA,TGTGCCAGTAGTGGGGCCCCAGGCTCACCCCTCCACTTT,CASSGAPGSPLHF
15,TRBJ1-6,TRBV9,NA,NA,TGTGCCAGCAGCACCCGGGACATTTATAATTCACCCCTCCACTTT,CASSTRDIYNSPLHF
15,TRBJ2-1,TRBV5-4,TRBD2,NA,TGTGCCAGCAGCCCGCCCGGGGGGGCTTACAATGAGCAGTTCTTC,CASSPPGGAYNEQFF
16,TRBJ2-3,TRBV2,TRBD1,NA,TGTGCCAGCAGGCGGGACAGGGAGCCTAGCACAGATACGCAGTATTTT,CASRRDREPSTDTQYF
15,TRBJ1-1,TRBV12-5,TRBD1,NA,TGTGCTAGTGGTCCGTCGGGACAGCCGAACACTGAAGCTTTCTTT,CASGPSGQPNTEAFF
14,TRBJ1-2,TRBV9,NA,NA,TGTGCCAGCAGGCCGAGGGATGGGAACTATGGCTACACCTTC,CASRPRDGNYGYTF
13,TRBJ2-2,TRBV5-1,NA,NA,TGCGCCAGCAGCTTGCTTGTCACCGGGGAGCTGTTTTTT,CASSLLVTGELFF
17,TRBJ2-6,TRBV19,TRBD1,NA,TGTGCCAGTAGTATGGGACAGGGGGCCTTCGGGGCCAACGTCCTGACTTTC,CASSMGQGAFGANVLTF
15,TRBJ1-3,TRBV5-1,NA,NA,TGCGCCAGCAGCTTGGGGGAAACAGGAGGACACACCATATATTTT,CASSLGETGGHTIYF
16,TRBJ2-3,TRBV5-1,TRBD2,NA,TGCGCCAGCAGCTTGGCTCTAGCGGGGGGCACAGATACGCAGTATTTT,CASSLALAGGTDTQYF